This T cell receptor (beta chain) was identified in a study of T cell responses to AZD1222 COVID-19 vaccine (dated by TCRdb to the early 2020s). A note on the overall study: A total of about 230 trial participants underwent TCR sequencing, of whom about 200 received two doses of AZD1222 and approximately 25 received two doses of the MenACWY control vaccine. Trial participants were enrolled by age into 18-55, 56-69 and 70-plus year subgroups, with roughly 160, 29 and 62 TCR-sequenced participants respectively. The investigation overall reported the following: Because no day 14 peak-response samples were available, repertoires were characterized only after the peak T cell response. The vaccine-associated CD4 TCRs covered the entire spike protein, and the dominant responses fell in regions 160-218 and 743-854. Reportedly, close to half of the unique spike-specific TCRs recognized epitopes lying outside the regions that are mutated in the B.1.351 and B.1.1.7 variants. The 56-69-year group was small, and its depth increase did not reach significance, likely because of low power. Spike-specific TCR breadth and depth rose significantly after two AZD1222 doses compared with day 0 and with MenACWY recipients. Conclusions about previously exposed vaccinees are limited, since just five to seven AZD1222 recipients were seropositive for SARS-CoV-2 at baseline. Most participants were white British and females outnumbered males, and the authors suggested that clonal diversity may have been underestimated.

The CDR3 regions of human TCRbeta chains were analyzed by immunosequencing. Concerning the study's data processing: TCRs in the repertoires were matched against a reference library of SARS-CoV-2-specific TCRs that had been generated with the MIRA antigen-specificity platform. Breadth meant the fraction of unique TCRs that were SARS-CoV-2-associated, whereas depth meant the fraction of total T cells that were SARS-CoV-2-associated. Using the MIRA data, every spike-specific TCR was mapped to the spike region that the TCR reacted to and assigned to either a CD4 or a CD8 class. Log10-transformed breadth and depth values were compared by one-way ANOVA with Sidak's multiple comparisons tests. Imported from immuneACCESS, the table was reduced by TCRdb to in-frame sequences with V and J called. These copies leave out some clones; in studies compared against another copy, an unresolved V gene accounts for under half, and the cause of the remainder is not known. The D gene and trimming were derived from the DNA, and the V and J assignments and clone size from that table. The sample profile shows about 150,000 clones; approximately 85% of them were found once. Jointly, the top ten make up approximately 8% of the sample.

Based on the germline V gene (reference sequence), the CDR1 and CDR2 sequences are SEHNR and FQNEAQ. After removal of 8 bases from V and 6 bases from J, the junction retains 11 bases not matched to a gene. The CDR3 starts with the cysteine, ends with the phenylalanine, and has 15 residues. CDR3 DNA only is kept here, 45 bases in frame from base 1. On this clone: Its antigen is not yet known. No base qualities exist here, and no much larger clone lies one base off it.

The time point tag for this specimen amounts to: about 28 days (+/-7) after the second vaccine dose. Reading the label with the study, this specimen's treatment or condition is: meningococcal conjugate vaccine given as trial control. Vaccinee samples were obtained from the UK trials COV001 and COV002, which included a single-blind randomized controlled phase 2/3 trial of AZD1222 (ChAdOx1 nCoV-19) in healthy adults. For TCRbeta chain sequencing, PBMC samples from trial participants were taken at day 0 and at day 28 after the second dose. The clonotype originates from an adult who received the MenACWY meningococcal vaccine as a control. Sequences were derived from peripheral blood, sampled 28 days after the second dose of the MenACWY control vaccine. The chain joins TRBV7-9 to TRBJ2-3, with 10 junctional bases fitting TRBD2. The nucleotide sequence is given as TGTGCCAGCGGTGTCGGGACTAGCGTACTGGATACGCAGTATTTT. Its protein is CASGVGTSVLDTQYF.